This note documents a single T cell receptor beta chain sequence. Its specificity is not known. This CDR3 is 14 amino acids long. The V end lost 6 bases, the J end lost 8 bases, and 17 bases lay between the germline ends. The V gene's germline CDR1 is SEHNR and CDR2 FQNEAQ (reference sequence). The method was immunoSEQ multiplex PCR; TCRdb's version includes in-frame clones alone and lacks a portion of them. Here the sample spans approximately 110,000 clones, 82% being singletons. This entry is derived from a study of T cell responses to AZD1222 COVID-19 vaccine. Study-level findings and limits: Spike was spanned by vaccine-associated CD4 TCRs, which were dominant at 160-218 and 743-854. Repertoire samples came only from after the peak T cell response. A reported finding is that nearly half of spike-specific TCRs target unmutated variant regions.

The J gene is TRBJ2-1, the V gene TRBV7-9; possibly TRBD1 for D (6 bases). The sequences come from peripheral blood, collected on day 0 of AZD1222 vaccination. The origin of this receptor is an adult in good health. The CDR3 loop reads CASRPPRGRDEQFF. The CDR3 DNA follows: TGTGCCAGCAGGCCACCCAGGGGTAGAGATGAGCAGTTCTTC.